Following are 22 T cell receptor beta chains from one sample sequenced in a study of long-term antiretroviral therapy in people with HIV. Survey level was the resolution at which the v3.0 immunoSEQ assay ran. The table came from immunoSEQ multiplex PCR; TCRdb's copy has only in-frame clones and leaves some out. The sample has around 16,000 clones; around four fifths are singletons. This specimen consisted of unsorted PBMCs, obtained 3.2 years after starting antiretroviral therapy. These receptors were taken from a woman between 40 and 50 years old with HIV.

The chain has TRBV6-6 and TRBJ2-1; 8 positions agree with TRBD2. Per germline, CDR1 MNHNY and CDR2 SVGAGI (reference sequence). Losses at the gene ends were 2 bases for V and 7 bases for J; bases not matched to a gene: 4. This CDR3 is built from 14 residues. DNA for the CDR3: TGTGCCAGCAGTTACGCGGGGGGTAGAAATGAGCAGTTCTTC. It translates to CASSYAGGRNEQFF.

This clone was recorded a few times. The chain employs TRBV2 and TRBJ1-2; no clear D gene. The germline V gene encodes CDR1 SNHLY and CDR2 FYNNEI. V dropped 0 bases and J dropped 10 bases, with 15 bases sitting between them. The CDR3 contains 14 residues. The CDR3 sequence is CASSEALPSSHYTF. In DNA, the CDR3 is TGTGCCAGCAGTGAAGCGCTCCCCTCTTCCCACTACACCTTC.

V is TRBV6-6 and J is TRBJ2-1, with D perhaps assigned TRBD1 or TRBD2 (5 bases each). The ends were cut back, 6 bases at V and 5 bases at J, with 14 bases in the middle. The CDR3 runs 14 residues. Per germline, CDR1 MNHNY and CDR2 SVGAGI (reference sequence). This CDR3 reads CASSWDVSDNEQFF. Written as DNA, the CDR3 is TGTGCCAGCAGCTGGGACGTGTCGGACAATGAGCAGTTCTTC.

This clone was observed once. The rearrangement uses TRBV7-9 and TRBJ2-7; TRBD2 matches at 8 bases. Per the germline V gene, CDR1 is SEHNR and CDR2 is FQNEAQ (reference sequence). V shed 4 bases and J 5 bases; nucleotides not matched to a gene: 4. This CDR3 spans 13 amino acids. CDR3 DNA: TGTGCCAGCAGCTCCGGGGGGGGACACGAGCAGTACTTC. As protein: CASSSGGGHEQYF. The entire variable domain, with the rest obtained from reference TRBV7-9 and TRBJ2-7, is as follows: DTGVSQNPRHKITKRGQNVTFRCDPISEHNRLYWYRQTLGQGPEFLTYFQNEAQLEKSRLLSDRFSAERPKGSFSTLEIQRTEQGDSAMYLCASSSGGGHEQYFGPGTRLTVT.

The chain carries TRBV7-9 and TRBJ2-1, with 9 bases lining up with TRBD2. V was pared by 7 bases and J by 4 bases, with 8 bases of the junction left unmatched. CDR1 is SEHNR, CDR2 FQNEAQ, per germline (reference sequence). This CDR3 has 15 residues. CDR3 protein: CASIQAGGGYNEQFF. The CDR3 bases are TGTGCCAGCATCCAAGCGGGGGGCGGGTACAATGAGCAGTTCTTC. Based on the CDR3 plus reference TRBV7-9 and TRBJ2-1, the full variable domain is DTGVSQNPRHKITKRGQNVTFRCDPISEHNRLYWYRQTLGQGPEFLTYFQNEAQLEKSRLLSDRFSAERPKGSFSTLEIQRTEQGDSAMYLCASIQAGGGYNEQFFGPGTRLTVL.

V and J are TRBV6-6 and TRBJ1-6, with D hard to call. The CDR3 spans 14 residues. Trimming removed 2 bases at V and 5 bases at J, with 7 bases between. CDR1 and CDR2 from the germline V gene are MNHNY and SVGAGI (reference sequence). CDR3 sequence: CASSYGQNNSPLHF. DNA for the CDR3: TGTGCCAGCAGTTACGGGCAGAATAATTCACCCCTCCACTTT.

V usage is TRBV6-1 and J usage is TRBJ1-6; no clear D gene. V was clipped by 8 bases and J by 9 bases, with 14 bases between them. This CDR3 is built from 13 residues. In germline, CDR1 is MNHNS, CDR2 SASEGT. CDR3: CASATDSGSPLHF. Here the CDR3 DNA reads TGTGCCAGCGCCACCGACTCTGGTTCACCCCTCCACTTT.

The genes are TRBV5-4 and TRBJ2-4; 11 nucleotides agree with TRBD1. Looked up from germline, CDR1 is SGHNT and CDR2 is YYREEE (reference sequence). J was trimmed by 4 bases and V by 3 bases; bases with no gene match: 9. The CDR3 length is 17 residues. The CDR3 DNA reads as TGTGCCAGCAGCTACGCCGGACAGGGGGCTTGGAAAAACATTCAGTACTTC. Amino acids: CASSYAGQGAWKNIQYF. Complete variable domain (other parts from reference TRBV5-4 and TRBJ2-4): ETGVTQSPTHLIKTRGQQVTLRCSSQSGHNTVSWYQQALGQGPQFIFQYYREEENGRGNFPPRFSGLQFPNYSSELNVNALELDDSALYLCASSYAGQGAWKNIQYFGAGTRLSVL.

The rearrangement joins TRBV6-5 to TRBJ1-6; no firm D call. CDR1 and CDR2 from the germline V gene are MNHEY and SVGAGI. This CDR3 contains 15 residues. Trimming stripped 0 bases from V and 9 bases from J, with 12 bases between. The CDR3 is CASSYSPERASPLHF. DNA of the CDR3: TGTGCCAGCAGTTACTCCCCTGAGCGCGCTTCACCCCTCCACTTT.

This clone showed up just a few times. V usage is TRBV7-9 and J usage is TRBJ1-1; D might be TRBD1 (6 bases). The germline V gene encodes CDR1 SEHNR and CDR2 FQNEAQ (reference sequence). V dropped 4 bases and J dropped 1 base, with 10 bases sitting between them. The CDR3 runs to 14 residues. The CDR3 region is CASSSLGGNTEAFF. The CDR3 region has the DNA TGTGCCAGCAGCTCCCTAGGGGGGAACACTGAAGCTTTCTTT.

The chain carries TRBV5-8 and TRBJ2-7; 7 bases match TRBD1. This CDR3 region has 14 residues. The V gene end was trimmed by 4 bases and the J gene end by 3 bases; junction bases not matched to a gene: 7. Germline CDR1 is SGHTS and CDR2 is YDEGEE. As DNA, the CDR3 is TGTGCCAGCAGCCGGGACAGCCTTCTCTACGAGCAGTACTTC. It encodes CASSRDSLLYEQYF.

The CDR3 region is CASSLGGADTQYF. CDR3 DNA sequence: TGTGCCAGCAGCTTGGGGGGGGCTGATACGCAGTATTTT. V gene TRBV5-4 combines with J gene TRBJ2-3, with D perhaps given as TRBD1 or TRBD2 (6 bases each). CDR3 length: 13 residues. Germline V lookup: CDR1 SGHNT, CDR2 YYREEE (reference sequence). Trimming removed 0 bases from V and 6 bases from J, with 8 bases in between.

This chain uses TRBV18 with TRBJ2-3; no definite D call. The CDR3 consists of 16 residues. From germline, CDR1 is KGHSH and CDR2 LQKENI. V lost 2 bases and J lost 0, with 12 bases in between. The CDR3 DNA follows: TGTGCCAGCTCACCATCGGCAGCCCCTAGCACAGATACGCAGTATTTT. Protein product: CASSPSAAPSTDTQYF.

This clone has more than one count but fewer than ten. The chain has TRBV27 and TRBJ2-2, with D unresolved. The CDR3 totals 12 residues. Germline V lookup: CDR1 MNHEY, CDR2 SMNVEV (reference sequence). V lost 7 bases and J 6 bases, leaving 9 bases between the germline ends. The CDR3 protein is CASTGGSGELFF. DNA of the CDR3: TGTGCCAGCACGGGTGGTTCCGGGGAGCTGTTTTTT.

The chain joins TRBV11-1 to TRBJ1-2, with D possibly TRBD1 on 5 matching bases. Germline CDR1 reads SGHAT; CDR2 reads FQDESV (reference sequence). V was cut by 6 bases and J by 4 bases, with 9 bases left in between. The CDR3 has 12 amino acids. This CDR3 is CASSSGFYGYTF. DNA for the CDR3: TGTGCCAGCAGTTCAGGGTTCTATGGCTACACCTTC.

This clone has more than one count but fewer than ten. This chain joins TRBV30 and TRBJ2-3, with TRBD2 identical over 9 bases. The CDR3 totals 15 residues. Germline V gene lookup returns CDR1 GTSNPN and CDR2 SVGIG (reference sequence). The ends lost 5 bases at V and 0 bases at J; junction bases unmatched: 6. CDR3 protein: CAWEPLAGSTDTQYF. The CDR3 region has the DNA TGTGCCTGGGAACCTCTAGCGGGAAGCACAGATACGCAGTATTTT.

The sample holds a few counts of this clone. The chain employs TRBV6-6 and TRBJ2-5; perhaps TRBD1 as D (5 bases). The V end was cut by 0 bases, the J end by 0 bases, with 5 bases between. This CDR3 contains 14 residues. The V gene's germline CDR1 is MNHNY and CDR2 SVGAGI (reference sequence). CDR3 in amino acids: CASSYSQDQETQYF. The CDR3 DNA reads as TGTGCCAGCAGTTACTCACAGGACCAAGAGACCCAGTACTTC.

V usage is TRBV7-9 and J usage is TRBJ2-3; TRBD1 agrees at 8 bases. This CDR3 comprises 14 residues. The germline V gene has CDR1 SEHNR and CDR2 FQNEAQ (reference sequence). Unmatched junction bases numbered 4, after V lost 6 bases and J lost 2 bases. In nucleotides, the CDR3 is TGTGCCAGCAGGCCGGGACAGGCCACAGATACGCAGTATTTT. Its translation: CASRPGQATDTQYF.

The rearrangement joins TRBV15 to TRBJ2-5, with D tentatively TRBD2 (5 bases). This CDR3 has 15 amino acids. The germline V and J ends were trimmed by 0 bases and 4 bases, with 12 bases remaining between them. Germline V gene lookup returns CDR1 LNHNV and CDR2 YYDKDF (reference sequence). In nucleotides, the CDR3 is TGTGCCACCAGCAGAGATTCGGGGTTCGGAGAGACCCAGTACTTC. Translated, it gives CATSRDSGFGETQYF.

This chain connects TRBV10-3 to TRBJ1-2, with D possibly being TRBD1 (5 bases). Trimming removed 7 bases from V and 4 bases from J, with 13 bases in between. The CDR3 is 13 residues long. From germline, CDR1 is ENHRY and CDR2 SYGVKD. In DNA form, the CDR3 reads TGTGCCATCAAATCTGGGCAGGGCTATGGCTACACCTTC. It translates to CAIKSGQGYGYTF.

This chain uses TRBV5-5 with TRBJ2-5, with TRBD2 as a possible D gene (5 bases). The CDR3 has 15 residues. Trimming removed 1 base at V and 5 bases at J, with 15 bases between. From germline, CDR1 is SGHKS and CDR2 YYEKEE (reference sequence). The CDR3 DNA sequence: TGTGCCAGCAGCTTGTCGCCGGGGTCAAGCGAGACCCAGTACTTC. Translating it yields CASSLSPGSSETQYF.

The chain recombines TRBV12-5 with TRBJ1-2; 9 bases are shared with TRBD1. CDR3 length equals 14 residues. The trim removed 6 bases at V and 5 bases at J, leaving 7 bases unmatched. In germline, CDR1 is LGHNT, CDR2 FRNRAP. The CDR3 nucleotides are TGTGCTAGTGGGCTCGGGGGACAGGGTTATGGCTACACCTTC. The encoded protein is CASGLGGQGYGYTF. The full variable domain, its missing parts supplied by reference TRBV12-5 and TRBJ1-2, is DARVTQTPRHKVTEMGQEVTMRCQPILGHNTVFWYRQTMMQGLELLAYFRNRAPLDDSGMPKDRFSAEMPDATLATLKIQPSEPRDSAVYFCASGLGGQGYGYTFGSGTRLTVV.